The rows below give T cell receptor beta chains drawn from one sample of a study of T-cell memory formation after mild COVID-19. Using its own MiXCR run on the 5' RACE reads, TCRdb lists one record per CDR3 protein. The sample includes 75,000 to 95,000 distinct CDR3 sequences, more than 10% of them seen just once. What was sequenced was PBMCs or a T cell subset sorted from them (not recorded which). The source of these receptors is an adult woman who had mild COVID-19 (a few samples of this study predate the infection). Cell type and time point are not known. Each CDR3 is given with its conserved first and last residue. The D gene is left open where the match is weak. A clone size is listed for some rows: how often the clone was seen (once, few, many), or a class if it is expanded.

J gene: TRBJ2-2; V gene: TRBV11-1; CDR3 length: 15; clone size: NA; D gene: NA; CDR3 protein: CASSGDIPTPGELFF; CDR3 DNA: TGTGCCAGCAGCGGGGACATCCCAACCCCCGGGGAGCTGTTTTTT
J gene: TRBJ1-2; V gene: TRBV19; CDR3 length: 12; clone size: NA; D gene: TRBD1; CDR3 protein: CATQGTGYGYTF; CDR3 DNA: TGTGCCACCCAAGGGACAGGCTATGGCTACACCTTC
J gene: TRBJ2-3; V gene: TRBV4-3; CDR3 length: 17; clone size: NA; D gene: TRBD2; CDR3 protein: CASSSPLAGGSTDTQYF; CDR3 DNA: TGCGCCAGCAGTTCCCCCTTAGCGGGAGGTAGCACAGATACGCAGTATTTT
J gene: TRBJ2-7; V gene: TRBV14; CDR3 length: 15; clone size: few; D gene: NA; CDR3 protein: CAGASIGQLSYEQYF; CDR3 DNA: TGTGCCGGCGCATCAATAGGCCAGCTCTCCTACGAGCAGTACTTC
J gene: TRBJ2-5; V gene: TRBV29-1; CDR3 length: 14; clone size: few; D gene: NA; CDR3 protein: CSVEDRYGQETQYF; CDR3 DNA: TGCAGCGTTGAAGATCGATACGGGCAAGAGACCCAGTACTTC
J gene: TRBJ2-1; V gene: TRBV7-6; CDR3 length: 15; clone size: many; D gene: NA; CDR3 protein: CASSPFLASVNEQFF; CDR3 DNA: TGTGCCAGCAGCCCTTTTCTAGCCAGTGTCAATGAGCAGTTCTTC
J gene: TRBJ1-6; V gene: TRBV12-3/TRBV12-4; CDR3 length: 14; clone size: NA; D gene: NA; CDR3 protein: CASSWGGGDSPLHF; CDR3 DNA: TGTGCCAGCAGTTGGGGTGGAGGAGATTCACCCCTCCACTTT
J gene: TRBJ2-2; V gene: TRBV3-1; CDR3 length: 13; clone size: NA; D gene: NA; CDR3 protein: CASSPGRYGELFF; CDR3 DNA: TGTGCCAGCAGCCCCGGGCGGTACGGGGAGCTGTTTTTT
J gene: TRBJ2-5; V gene: TRBV7-9; CDR3 length: 15; clone size: few; D gene: NA; CDR3 protein: CASSFGQGIQETQYF; CDR3 DNA: TGTGCCAGCAGCTTTGGGCAGGGGATTCAAGAGACCCAGTACTTC
J gene: TRBJ2-5; V gene: TRBV12-3/TRBV12-4; CDR3 length: 14; clone size: few; D gene: TRBD1; CDR3 protein: CASRGRRQGETQYF; CDR3 DNA: TGTGCCAGCAGGGGCCGCCGACAGGGTGAGACCCAGTACTTC
J gene: TRBJ2-7; V gene: TRBV2; CDR3 length: 16; clone size: few; D gene: TRBD1; CDR3 protein: CASSRPDRAYPYEQYF; CDR3 DNA: TGTGCCAGCAGCCGACCCGACAGGGCTTATCCCTACGAGCAGTACTTC
J gene: TRBJ2-7; V gene: TRBV10-3; CDR3 length: 13; clone size: NA; D gene: NA; CDR3 protein: CAISEGQPYEQYF; CDR3 DNA: TGTGCCATCAGTGAGGGACAGCCCTACGAGCAGTACTTC
J gene: TRBJ2-2; V gene: TRBV5-6; CDR3 length: 14; clone size: few; D gene: NA; CDR3 protein: CASSLDGNSGELFF; CDR3 DNA: TGTGCCAGCAGCTTGGACGGGAATTCCGGGGAGCTGTTTTTT
J gene: TRBJ2-7; V gene: TRBV12-3/TRBV12-4; CDR3 length: 16; clone size: NA; D gene: NA; CDR3 protein: CASSQQNRGLSYEQYF; CDR3 DNA: TGTGCCAGCAGCCAGCAAAACAGGGGACTTTCCTACGAGCAGTACTTC
J gene: TRBJ2-1; V gene: TRBV11-2; CDR3 length: 15; clone size: many; D gene: NA; CDR3 protein: CASISAREYGDEQFF; CDR3 DNA: TGTGCCAGCATCTCCGCCAGGGAATATGGGGATGAGCAGTTCTTC
J gene: TRBJ2-3; V gene: TRBV7-3; CDR3 length: 15; clone size: NA; D gene: NA; CDR3 protein: CASSSGYWGTDTQYF; CDR3 DNA: TGTGCCAGCAGCTCAGGATACTGGGGCACAGATACGCAGTATTTT
J gene: TRBJ1-2; V gene: TRBV6-2/TRBV6-3; CDR3 length: 13; clone size: few; D gene: NA; CDR3 protein: CASWGRVIYGYTF; CDR3 DNA: TGTGCCAGCTGGGGCAGGGTCATCTATGGCTACACCTTC
J gene: TRBJ2-5; V gene: TRBV24-1; CDR3 length: 17; clone size: many; D gene: NA; CDR3 protein: CATSDRQGLSGQETQYF; CDR3 DNA: TGTGCCACCAGTGATCGGCAGGGGTTATCGGGCCAAGAGACCCAGTACTTC
J gene: TRBJ1-4; V gene: TRBV7-8; CDR3 length: 14; clone size: few; D gene: NA; CDR3 protein: CASSEDGRNEKLFF; CDR3 DNA: TGTGCCAGCAGCGAGGACGGCAGGAATGAAAAACTGTTTTTT
J gene: TRBJ2-2; V gene: TRBV7-3; CDR3 length: 12; clone size: few; D gene: NA; CDR3 protein: CASSSATGELFF; CDR3 DNA: TGTGCCAGCAGCTCGGCCACCGGGGAGCTGTTTTTT
J gene: TRBJ2-1; V gene: TRBV28; CDR3 length: 16; clone size: NA; D gene: TRBD2; CDR3 protein: CASTLAGGSGYNEQFF; CDR3 DNA: TGTGCCAGCACCCTAGCGGGAGGCTCGGGTTACAATGAGCAGTTCTTC
J gene: TRBJ2-1; V gene: TRBV4-2; CDR3 length: 15; clone size: NA; D gene: TRBD2; CDR3 protein: CASRSLAGGLGEQFF; CDR3 DNA: TGTGCCAGCAGGTCCCTAGCGGGGGGGCTGGGGGAGCAGTTCTTC
J gene: TRBJ2-1; V gene: TRBV19; CDR3 length: 15; clone size: few; D gene: NA; CDR3 protein: CASSNYDWAGSEQFF; CDR3 DNA: TGTGCCAGTAGTAACTACGATTGGGCCGGGAGTGAGCAGTTCTTC
J gene: TRBJ2-1; V gene: TRBV9; CDR3 length: 15; clone size: NA; D gene: TRBD1; CDR3 protein: CASSAGTGYLGEQFF; CDR3 DNA: TGTGCCAGCAGCGCGGGGACAGGGTATTTGGGTGAGCAGTTCTTC
J gene: TRBJ2-3; V gene: TRBV5-6; CDR3 length: 13; clone size: few; D gene: NA; CDR3 protein: CASSLGITDTQYF; CDR3 DNA: TGTGCCAGCAGCTTGGGGATCACAGATACGCAGTATTTT
J gene: TRBJ2-5; V gene: TRBV12-3/TRBV12-4; CDR3 length: 13; clone size: NA; D gene: TRBD2; CDR3 protein: CASTGTSEETQYF; CDR3 DNA: TGTGCCAGCACCGGGACTAGCGAGGAGACCCAGTACTTC
J gene: TRBJ1-5; V gene: TRBV19; CDR3 length: 15; clone size: few; D gene: TRBD1; CDR3 protein: CASSETGSSNQPQHF; CDR3 DNA: TGTGCCAGTAGTGAGACAGGGTCGAGCAATCAGCCCCAGCATTTT
J gene: TRBJ2-7; V gene: TRBV27; CDR3 length: 15; clone size: NA; D gene: TRBD1; CDR3 protein: CASSSTTGEAYEQYF; CDR3 DNA: TGTGCCAGCAGTTCGACGACAGGGGAGGCCTACGAGCAGTACTTC
J gene: TRBJ1-6; V gene: TRBV13; CDR3 length: 14; clone size: NA; D gene: NA; CDR3 protein: CASSITGQGSPLHF; CDR3 DNA: TGTGCCAGCAGCATCACAGGTCAGGGGTCACCCCTCCACTTT
J gene: TRBJ1-1; V gene: TRBV5-1; CDR3 length: 16; clone size: NA; D gene: TRBD1; CDR3 protein: CASLGGTGGEDTEAFF; CDR3 DNA: TGCGCCAGCCTGGGGGGGACAGGGGGCGAAGACACTGAAGCTTTCTTT
J gene: TRBJ2-1; V gene: TRBV9; CDR3 length: 14; clone size: NA; D gene: TRBD2; CDR3 protein: CASSPWLSGGEQFF; CDR3 DNA: TGTGCCAGCAGTCCCTGGCTCTCGGGGGGTGAGCAGTTCTTC
J gene: TRBJ2-2; V gene: TRBV7-6; CDR3 length: 14; clone size: few; D gene: TRBD1; CDR3 protein: CASSFDRVSGELFF; CDR3 DNA: TGTGCCAGCAGCTTTGACAGGGTCTCCGGGGAGCTGTTTTTT
J gene: TRBJ2-7; V gene: TRBV20-1; CDR3 length: 15; clone size: NA; D gene: TRBD2; CDR3 protein: CSASGLAESSYEQYF; CDR3 DNA: TGCAGTGCTAGTGGTCTAGCGGAGAGCTCCTACGAGCAGTACTTC
J gene: TRBJ2-7; V gene: TRBV6-5; CDR3 length: 16; clone size: NA; D gene: TRBD1; CDR3 protein: CASSYSLTGIPYEQYF; CDR3 DNA: TGTGCCAGCAGTTACTCCTTGACAGGGATCCCGTACGAGCAGTACTTC
J gene: TRBJ2-7; V gene: TRBV20-1; CDR3 length: 15; clone size: NA; D gene: TRBD2; CDR3 protein: CSARGGLAGLYEQYF; CDR3 DNA: TGCAGTGCTAGAGGAGGACTAGCGGGACTCTACGAGCAGTACTTC
J gene: TRBJ2-3; V gene: TRBV6-6; CDR3 length: 16; clone size: few; D gene: TRBD1; CDR3 protein: CASSYSRTGWADTQYF; CDR3 DNA: TGTGCCAGCAGTTACTCCCGGACAGGGTGGGCAGATACGCAGTATTTT
J gene: TRBJ1-2; V gene: TRBV3-1; CDR3 length: 16; clone size: NA; D gene: TRBD1; CDR3 protein: CASSQDRQGAVYGYTF; CDR3 DNA: TGTGCCAGCAGCCAAGATCGACAGGGGGCGGTATATGGCTACACCTTC
J gene: TRBJ1-1; V gene: TRBV5-5; CDR3 length: 12; clone size: NA; D gene: NA; CDR3 protein: CASSSWDGEAFF; CDR3 DNA: TGTGCCAGCAGCTCCTGGGACGGTGAAGCTTTCTTT
J gene: TRBJ2-7; V gene: TRBV29-1; CDR3 length: 12; clone size: NA; D gene: TRBD1; CDR3 protein: CSVLEGDSQQYF; CDR3 DNA: TGCAGCGTGCTTGAGGGGGACAGCCAGCAGTACTTC
J gene: TRBJ2-3; V gene: TRBV25-1; CDR3 length: 13; clone size: few; D gene: NA; CDR3 protein: CASSEYGEDTQYF; CDR3 DNA: TGTGCCAGCAGTGAATATGGAGAAGATACGCAGTATTTT
J gene: TRBJ2-1; V gene: TRBV29-1; CDR3 length: 14; clone size: NA; D gene: NA; CDR3 protein: CSVETENIYNEQFF; CDR3 DNA: TGCAGCGTTGAAACTGAGAACATCTACAATGAGCAGTTCTTC
J gene: TRBJ2-1; V gene: TRBV11-1; CDR3 length: 15; clone size: NA; D gene: TRBD1; CDR3 protein: CASSPGTGPYNEQFF; CDR3 DNA: TGTGCCAGCAGCCCGGGGACAGGGCCCTACAATGAGCAGTTCTTC
J gene: TRBJ2-7; V gene: TRBV11-2; CDR3 length: 15; clone size: NA; D gene: NA; CDR3 protein: CASSSPGQGTNEQYF; CDR3 DNA: TGTGCCAGCAGCTCCCCGGGGCAGGGTACCAACGAGCAGTACTTC
J gene: TRBJ2-7; V gene: TRBV10-3; CDR3 length: 13; clone size: few; D gene: NA; CDR3 protein: CAIKTDSSYEQYF; CDR3 DNA: TGTGCCATCAAGACCGACAGCTCCTACGAGCAGTACTTC
J gene: TRBJ2-7; V gene: TRBV6-2/TRBV6-3; CDR3 length: 13; clone size: NA; D gene: NA; CDR3 protein: CASSYSGRYEQYF; CDR3 DNA: TGTGCCAGCAGTTACTCGGGACGCTACGAGCAGTACTTC
J gene: TRBJ2-7; V gene: TRBV7-6; CDR3 length: 12; clone size: NA; D gene: NA; CDR3 protein: CASSLAGTEQYF; CDR3 DNA: TGTGCCAGCAGCTTAGCTGGGACCGAGCAGTACTTC
J gene: TRBJ1-1; V gene: TRBV6-5; CDR3 length: 15; clone size: few; D gene: NA; CDR3 protein: CASSYKSRASTEAFF; CDR3 DNA: TGTGCCAGCAGTTACAAGAGCAGGGCCAGCACTGAAGCTTTCTTT
J gene: TRBJ2-7; V gene: TRBV24-1; CDR3 length: 11; clone size: NA; D gene: NA; CDR3 protein: CATSGGGEQYF; CDR3 DNA: TGTGCCACCAGTGGGGGTGGCGAGCAGTACTTC
J gene: TRBJ2-1; V gene: TRBV18; CDR3 length: 16; clone size: NA; D gene: TRBD2; CDR3 protein: CASSANSGASYNEQFF; CDR3 DNA: TGTGCCAGCTCAGCTAATAGCGGGGCCTCCTACAATGAGCAGTTCTTC
J gene: TRBJ2-1; V gene: TRBV6-5; CDR3 length: 15; clone size: few; D gene: TRBD2; CDR3 protein: CASSYFGGAYNEQFF; CDR3 DNA: TGTGCCAGCAGTTACTTTGGGGGGGCCTACAATGAGCAGTTCTTC
J gene: TRBJ2-7; V gene: TRBV6-5; CDR3 length: 15; clone size: many; D gene: TRBD1; CDR3 protein: CASSYGADRGYEQYF; CDR3 DNA: TGTGCCAGCAGTTACGGGGCGGACAGGGGGTACGAGCAGTACTTC
J gene: TRBJ2-5; V gene: TRBV4-3; CDR3 length: 15; clone size: few; D gene: TRBD2; CDR3 protein: CASSQDLTSGETQYF; CDR3 DNA: TGCGCCAGCAGCCAAGATCTTACTAGCGGAGAGACCCAGTACTTC
J gene: TRBJ1-2; V gene: TRBV12-3/TRBV12-4; CDR3 length: 12; clone size: NA; D gene: NA; CDR3 protein: CASMGNNYGYTF; CDR3 DNA: TGTGCCAGCATGGGCAATAACTATGGCTACACCTTC
J gene: TRBJ2-5; V gene: TRBV11-3; CDR3 length: 15; clone size: NA; D gene: TRBD2; CDR3 protein: CASSFPAGVPQTQYF; CDR3 DNA: TGTGCCAGCAGCTTTCCAGCGGGAGTTCCTCAGACCCAGTACTTC
J gene: TRBJ1-2; V gene: TRBV4-1; CDR3 length: 13; clone size: NA; D gene: NA; CDR3 protein: CASSQRGSYGYTF; CDR3 DNA: TGCGCCAGCAGCCAAAGGGGCAGCTATGGCTACACCTTC